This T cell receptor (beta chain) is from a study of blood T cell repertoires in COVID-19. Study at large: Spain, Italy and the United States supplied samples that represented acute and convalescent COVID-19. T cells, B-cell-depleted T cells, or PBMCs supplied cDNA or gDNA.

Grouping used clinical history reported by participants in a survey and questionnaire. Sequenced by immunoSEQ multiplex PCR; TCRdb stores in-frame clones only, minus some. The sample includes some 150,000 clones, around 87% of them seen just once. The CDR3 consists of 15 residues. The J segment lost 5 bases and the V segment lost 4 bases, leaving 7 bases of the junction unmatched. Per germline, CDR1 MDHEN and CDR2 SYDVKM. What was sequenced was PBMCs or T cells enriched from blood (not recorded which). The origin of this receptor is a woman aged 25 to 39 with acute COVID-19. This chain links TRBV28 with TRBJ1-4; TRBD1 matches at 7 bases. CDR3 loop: CASSSTGDVNEKLFF. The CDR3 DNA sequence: TGTGCCAGCAGTTCAACAGGGGACGTAAATGAAAAACTGTTTTTT.